Each of the 2 T cell receptor beta chains below was sequenced from the same sample in a study of shared clonotypes between healthy human individuals. The data were produced by immunoSEQ multiplex PCR, yet TCRdb's version contains in-frame clones alone and is incomplete. Of about 1.5 million clones in the sample, 98% were seen once. What was sequenced was naive CD4+ T cells sorted from blood. Noted subset: CD45RA+ positively selected. These receptors all come from a man aged 25 to 45 in good health.

This clone was counted once. The chain employs TRBV7-9 and TRBJ2-7; the match to TRBD2 covers 12 bases. The J segment lost 7 bases and the V segment lost 4 bases, leaving 17 bases of the junction unmatched. The CDR3 length is 18 residues. In germline, CDR1 is SEHNR, CDR2 FQNEAQ (reference sequence). The CDR3 protein is CASSSRVLAGGFSREQYF. For the CDR3, the DNA is TGTGCCAGCAGCTCGAGGGTGCTAGCGGGAGGGTTCTCGCGGGAGCAGTACTTC.

Only one count was recorded for this clone. Within the sample, other DNA sequences also encode this same CDR3. The rearrangement uses TRBV9 and TRBJ2-7; 12 positions agree with TRBD2. Germline V CDR1 and CDR2: SGDLS, YYNGEE. V was clipped by 3 bases and J by 2 bases; unmatched bases: 3. The CDR3 length is 15 residues. CDR3 DNA sequence: TGTGCCAGCAGCGCCGGACTAGCGGGAACCTACGAGCAGTACTTC. Encoded protein: CASSAGLAGTYEQYF.